These 24 T cell receptor beta chains originate from one sample sequenced in a study of cytomegalovirus exposure and HLA in healthy donors. Amplification used 60 Vbeta primers and 13 Jbeta primers. The data were produced by immunoSEQ multiplex PCR, yet TCRdb's version contains in-frame clones alone and is incomplete. The sample carries about 230,000 clones, 85% recorded once. The sequenced sample consisted of PBMCs. The receptor source for this set is a human donor in good health.

This clone has a count of ten or more. This chain joins TRBV5-1 and TRBJ2-3, with TRBD2 matching over 7 bases. Losses at the gene ends were 3 bases for V and 2 bases for J; bases not matched to a gene: 3. Germline V gene data show CDR1 as SGHRS and CDR2 as YFSETQ. CDR3 length equals 14 residues. This CDR3 reads CASSWGLPTDTQYF. The CDR3 DNA reads TGCGCCAGCAGCTGGGGACTACCCACAGATACGCAGTATTTT.

The chain has TRBV18 and TRBJ2-7, with 8 bases fitting TRBD1. The CDR3 length is 15 residues. J lost 4 bases, V lost 4 bases, and 9 bases had no gene match. CDR1 is KGHSH, CDR2 LQKENI, per germline. CDR3 sequence (DNA): TGTGCCAGCTCACTTCGGACAGGGCCGGGATACGAGCAGTACTTC. Translated, it gives CASSLRTGPGYEQYF.

The chain carries TRBV5-4 and TRBJ1-2; weak D call: TRBD1 (5 bases). The CDR3 has 13 amino acids. Germline-derived CDR1 and CDR2 are SGHNT and YYREEE (reference sequence). The V and J ends lost 7 bases and 3 bases respectively, with 13 bases between them. CDR3 amino acids: CASFLDSYYGYTF. The CDR3 nucleotides are TGTGCCAGCTTCCTAGACAGTTACTATGGCTACACCTTC.

J is TRBJ2-1 and V is TRBV4-2, with a tentative D call TRBD2 (6 bases). The V gene lost 4 bases and the J gene lost 0 bases, with 10 bases spanning the gap. CDR3 length: 15 amino acids. CDR1 and CDR2 from the germline V gene are LGHNA and YNFKEQ. The CDR3 nucleotides are TGTGCCAGCAGCCCCCGGGACTCCTCCTACAATGAGCAGTTCTTC. Protein: CASSPRDSSYNEQFF.

The chain has TRBV6-4 and TRBJ1-3, with a weak D call TRBD1 (5 bases). This CDR3 has 14 residues. V was shortened by 6 bases and J by 8 bases, with 17 bases between the two germline ends. Germline V gene data show CDR1 as MRHNA and CDR2 as SNTAGT. This CDR3 reads CASRPIDSPYTIYF. The CDR3 region has the DNA TGTGCCAGCAGACCGATTGACAGTCCCTACACCATATATTTT.

This clone appeared a single time. V and J are TRBV19 and TRBJ2-7; maybe TRBD2 (5 bases). Trimming left V 4 bases short and J 2 bases short, with 15 bases between. Germline V gene lookup returns CDR1 LNHDA and CDR2 SQIVND (reference sequence). CDR3 length: 15 amino acids. The CDR3 DNA is TGTGCCAGTAGTAGCGCCGGGAAGGCTACCTACGAGCAGTACTTC. It codes for CASSSAGKATYEQYF.

V gene TRBV15 combines with J gene TRBJ2-3; D perhaps matches TRBD1 (5 bases). The germline V gene encodes CDR1 LNHNV and CDR2 YYDKDF (reference sequence). The V and J ends lost 0 bases and 0 bases respectively, with 16 bases between them. The CDR3 has 18 residues. The CDR3 spells CATSRDLWGPSSTDTQYF. The CDR3 bases are TGTGCCACCAGCAGAGATCTCTGGGGCCCCAGTAGCACAGATACGCAGTATTTT.

The chain employs TRBV5-1 and TRBJ2-1; TRBD2 aligns across 10 bases. The length of the CDR3 is 16 residues. Germline V gene sequence: CDR1 SGHRS, CDR2 YFSETQ. J gave up 3 bases and V 4 bases, and 7 bases lay outside the gene matches. The CDR3 DNA sequence: TGCGCCAGCAGCGGAGGACTAGCGGAAATCTACAATGAGCAGTTCTTC. This gives the protein CASSGGLAEIYNEQFF.

The CDR3 coding sequence is TGTGCCAGCTCACCGAAAGCTAGCGGGCTAACCTACGAGCAGTACTTC. Encoded protein: CASSPKASGLTYEQYF. V gene TRBV18 combines with J gene TRBJ2-7; TRBD2 matches at 8 bases. CDR1 is KGHSH, CDR2 LQKENI, per germline. Germline trimming cut 3 bases from V and 2 bases from J; bases unmatched to any gene: 9. The CDR3 totals 16 residues.

As concerns this clone: One end of the junction does not line up with germline, which may come from a read error. This chain joins TRBV7-9 and TRBJ2-1; 7 bases agree with TRBD1. This CDR3 is built from 14 residues. Germline assignment: CDR1 SEHNR and CDR2 FQNEAQ (reference sequence). CDR3 nucleotides: TGTTCCAGCAGCCCCGACAGGGCTCCGAATGAGCAGTTCTTC. Amino acid sequence: CSSSPDRAPNEQFF.

The chain carries TRBV18 and TRBJ1-1, with D unclear. V shed 2 bases and J shed 0 bases, with 4 bases lying between them. The CDR3 sequence is 13 residues long. In germline, CDR1 is KGHSH, CDR2 LQKENI. CDR3 coding DNA: TGTGCCAGCTCACCAAGCATGAACACTGAAGCTTTCTTT. Protein sequence: CASSPSMNTEAFF.

The chain has TRBV5-4 and TRBJ1-1, with D hard to call. The CDR3 runs 14 residues. Per germline, CDR1 SGHNT and CDR2 YYREEE (reference sequence). The V and J ends lost 4 bases and 0 bases respectively, with 10 bases between them. The CDR3 nucleotides are TGTGCCAGCAGCAGGGAGTATTTGAACACTGAAGCTTTCTTT. Translated: CASSREYLNTEAFF.

The V call is TRBV27, the J call TRBJ2-1; possibly TRBD2 for D (6 bases). The CDR3 is 17 amino acids. V lost 2 bases and J 0 bases, leaving 14 bases between the germline ends. CDR1 MNHEY and CDR2 SMNVEV come from the germline V gene (reference sequence). In DNA form, the CDR3 reads TGTGCCAGCAGTTTAAAAATAGCGGTAAGCTCCTACAATGAGCAGTTCTTC. It encodes CASSLKIAVSSYNEQFF.

This chain links TRBV11-2 with TRBJ2-7; 7 positions agree with TRBD1. The V gene's germline CDR1 is SGHAT and CDR2 FQNNGV. V gave up 5 bases and J gave up 3 bases; unmatched junction bases: 10. The CDR3 is made up of 15 amino acids. The CDR3 region is CASSPKQGLSYEQYF. In DNA, the CDR3 is TGTGCCAGCAGCCCGAAACAGGGGCTTAGCTACGAGCAGTACTTC.

This rearrangement joins TRBV11-2 to TRBJ2-3; 7 bases are shared with TRBD2. The CDR3 is 17 amino acids. Trimming at V came to 5 bases and at J to 4 bases, leaving 15 bases not matched to a gene. Germline CDR1 and CDR2: SGHAT and FQNNGV. CDR3 nucleotide sequence: TGTGCCAGCAGCCCCCGTCCTGCGGGAGTCTTCCCAGATACGCAGTATTTT. It encodes CASSPRPAGVFPDTQYF.

This clone was detected a few times. The chain is built from TRBV30 and TRBJ1-1; 9 nucleotides line up with TRBD1. With 0 bases clipped from V and 11 bases from J, the junction kept 10 bases outside the gene matches. The CDR3 is 14 amino acids. Per the germline V gene, CDR1 is GTSNPN and CDR2 is SVGIG (reference sequence). CDR3 amino acids: CAWSVSWDRVAAFF. In DNA, the CDR3 is TGTGCCTGGAGTGTAAGTTGGGACAGGGTCGCTGCTTTCTTT.

The chain uses TRBV5-4 and TRBJ2-5; 7 positions agree with TRBD1. After removal of 0 bases from V and 1 base from J, the junction contained 0 bases not matched to a gene. Germline values: CDR1 SGHNT, CDR2 YYREEE (reference sequence). The CDR3 consists of 14 residues. CDR3 sequence: CASSLGDSQETQYF. CDR3 nucleotide sequence: TGTGCCAGCAGCTTGGGGGACAGCCAAGAGACCCAGTACTTC.

This chain connects TRBV10-3 to TRBJ2-7; 8 nucleotides agree with TRBD1. V was pared by 3 bases and J by 3 bases, with 7 bases of the junction left unmatched. CDR1 ENHRY and CDR2 SYGVKD come from the germline V gene. This CDR3 region has 15 residues. The CDR3 loop is CAISERTGLNYEQYF. Here the CDR3 DNA reads TGTGCCATCAGTGAACGGACAGGGCTTAACTACGAGCAGTACTTC.

V is TRBV11-2 and J is TRBJ2-5; maybe TRBD1 (5 bases). Germline-derived CDR1 and CDR2 are SGHAT and FQNNGV. V lost 0 bases and J lost 3, with 11 bases in between. This CDR3 spans 15 amino acids. CDR3 loop: CASSLEMQGEETQYF. The CDR3 region has the DNA TGTGCCAGCAGCTTAGAGATGCAGGGTGAAGAGACCCAGTACTTC. Supplemented by reference TRBV11-2 and TRBJ2-5, the full variable domain reads EAGVAQSPRYKIIEKRQSVAFWCNPISGHATLYWYQQILGQGPKLLIQFQNNGVVDDSQLPKDRFSAERLKGVDSTLKIQPAKLEDSAVYLCASSLEMQGEETQYFGPGTRLLVL.

The chain uses TRBV9 and TRBJ2-1; the match to TRBD2 covers 11 bases. There are 14 residues in the CDR3. The germline CDR1 and CDR2 sequences are SGDLS and YYNGEE. Unmatched junction bases numbered 2, after V lost 3 bases and J lost 6 bases. DNA of the CDR3: TGTGCCAGCAGCGGGACTAGCGGGCGCAATGAGCAGTTCTTC. Protein product: CASSGTSGRNEQFF.

The J gene is TRBJ2-5, the V gene TRBV7-2, with 7 bases that match TRBD2. CDR1 and CDR2 (germline): SGHTA, FQGNSA. CDR3 length: 17 residues. Trimming removed 1 base from V and 5 bases from J; junction bases left unmatched: 13. This CDR3 is CASSLVPAWAGDETQYF. The CDR3 nucleotides are TGTGCCAGCAGCTTAGTTCCCGCCTGGGCGGGAGACGAGACCCAGTACTTC.

The chain recombines TRBV12-5 with TRBJ2-2; 7 bases fit TRBD1. Germline V CDR1 and CDR2: LGHNT, FRNRAP. The CDR3 is 16 residues long. Trimming took 6 bases from V and 2 from J; bases not matched to a gene: 9. The CDR3 loop reads CASGGTTGINTGELFF. DNA for the CDR3: TGTGCTAGTGGGGGAACGACAGGGATTAACACCGGGGAGCTGTTTTTT.

Remarks on this clone: This sample includes further DNA sequences coding for the same CDR3. The chain recombines TRBV4-2 with TRBJ2-7; 9 bases fit TRBD2. Germline lookup yields CDR1 LGHNA and CDR2 YNFKEQ. This CDR3 has 15 residues. V lost 0 bases to trimming and J lost 2 bases; unmatched junction nucleotides: 2. CDR3 nucleotides: TGTGCCAGCAGCCAAGAGGCTAGCGGGACCTACGAGCAGTACTTC. Amino acids: CASSQEASGTYEQYF.

The chain employs TRBV4-1 and TRBJ2-5; 9 nucleotides match TRBD2. Germline CDR1 MGHRA, CDR2 YSYEKL. CDR3 length: 16 residues. The V gene end was trimmed by 0 bases and the J gene end by 0 bases; junction bases not matched to a gene: 2. The CDR3 DNA sequence: TGCGCCAGCAGCCAAGATCTAGCGGGGTACCAAGAGACCCAGTACTTC. This codes for CASSQDLAGYQETQYF.